These 21 T cell receptor beta chains were sequenced from one sample in a study of blood T cell repertoires in COVID-19 (dated by TCRdb to between 2020 and 2021). The library was prepared using the immunoSEQ multiplex PCR assay. TCRdb re-hosts the immuneACCESS table, in-frame sequences only. Its copies lack some clones; in the studies checked, an unresolved V gene accounts for under half of them, and the cause for the rest is not known. This sample holds 25,000 to 35,000 clones; just over 85% were observed only once. The top ten clonotypes cover 26% of the sample. Material for sequencing was peripheral blood. The receptor source for this set is a human donor in a cohort sampled during active COVID-19.

Notes on this clone: This sample also contains other DNA sequences that code for the same CDR3. The genes are TRBV19 and TRBJ2-2, with 7 positions matching TRBD1. CDR1 is LNHDA and CDR2 is SQIVND in the germline V gene (reference sequence). Trimming removed 8 bases from V and 1 base from J; junction bases left unmatched: 4. CDR3 length equals 14 residues. The CDR3 protein is CASRRQGNTGELFF. CDR3 DNA sequence: TGTGCCAGTCGGCGACAGGGGAACACCGGGGAGCTGTTTTTT.

The chain has TRBV27 and TRBJ1-2; 7 nucleotides match TRBD1. In germline, CDR1 is MNHEY, CDR2 SMNVEV (reference sequence). This CDR3 has 14 residues. J gave up 0 bases and V 6 bases, and 4 bases lay outside the gene matches. CDR3 in DNA: TGTGCCAGCAGATCCGGGACAGCTAACTATGGCTACACCTTC. Protein: CASRSGTANYGYTF.

The chain joins TRBV28 to TRBJ1-4, with 8 positions matching TRBD1. CDR3 length: 14 residues. Losses at the gene ends were 6 bases for V and 8 bases for J; bases not matched to a gene: 8. Germline V gene sequence: CDR1 MDHEN, CDR2 SYDVKM. This CDR3 is CASRAQGAGEKLFF. In DNA, the CDR3 is TGTGCCAGCAGAGCCCAGGGGGCGGGGGAAAAACTGTTTTTT.

This sequence joins TRBV5-1 and TRBJ1-1, with TRBD1 as a possible D gene (6 bases). V was trimmed by 0 bases and J by 2 bases, leaving 20 bases between them. CDR1 and CDR2 (germline): SGHRS, YFSETQ. The CDR3 loop spans 18 amino acids. The CDR3 sequence: CASSLEAGTIRDNTEAFF. The DNA for the CDR3 is TGCGCCAGCAGCTTGGAAGCAGGGACAATAAGGGATAACACTGAAGCTTTCTTT.

The chain employs TRBV4-2 and TRBJ1-4; 8 positions agree with TRBD1. J gave up 0 bases and V 5 bases, and 11 bases lay outside the gene matches. In germline, CDR1 is LGHNA, CDR2 YNFKEQ. The CDR3 runs 18 residues. The CDR3, as DNA: TGTGCCAGCAGCAGAGGGCAAGGACAGGGATCAACTAATGAAAAACTGTTTTTT. Translation gives CASSRGQGQGSTNEKLFF.

CDR3 sequence: CASSLRGQGVSPLHF. The CDR3 DNA follows: TGTGCCAGCAGCTTAAGGGGACAGGGGGTGTCACCCCTCCACTTT. The genes are TRBV7-3 and TRBJ1-6; TRBD1 agrees at 11 bases. V lost 1 base to trimming and J lost 10 bases; unmatched junction nucleotides: 3. Germline-derived CDR1 and CDR2 are SGHTA and FQGTGA. The CDR3 spans 15 residues.

The V call is TRBV6-6, the J call TRBJ2-7, with D maybe TRBD1 (5 bases). Trimming left V 10 bases short and J 3 bases short, with 16 bases between. Germline V lookup: CDR1 MNHNY, CDR2 SVGAGI (reference sequence). The CDR3 length is 13 residues. Here the CDR3 reads CATVSRVGYEQYF. CDR3 in DNA: TGTGCCACCGTATCCAGGGTGGGCTACGAGCAGTACTTC.

This clone appeared a single time. The V and J genes are TRBV19 and TRBJ2-3; D perhaps matches TRBD1 (6 bases). CDR1 is LNHDA, CDR2 SQIVND, per germline (reference sequence). The V end lost 5 bases, the J end lost 3 bases, and 9 bases lay between the germline ends. CDR3 size: 13 residues. The CDR3 bases are TGTGCCAGTAGTCCGCAGGGGACAGATACGCAGTATTTT. It encodes CASSPQGTDTQYF.

The rearrangement links TRBV19 to TRBJ2-7, with D uncertain. CDR1 and CDR2 from the germline V gene are LNHDA and SQIVND (reference sequence). Deletions cut 3 bases from V and 2 bases from J, with 11 bases between. This CDR3 comprises 14 residues. CDR3 in amino acids: CASSIGSRTYEQYF. CDR3 nucleotides: TGTGCCAGTAGTATCGGGTCACGTACCTACGAGCAGTACTTC.

The chain is built from TRBV6-6 and TRBJ2-3; TRBD1 matches 9 bases. CDR3 length: 17 residues. The V gene end was trimmed by 5 bases and the J gene end by 0 bases; junction bases not matched to a gene: 9. CDR1 is MNHNY and CDR2 is SVGAGI in the germline V gene (reference sequence). For the CDR3, the DNA is TGTGCCAGCAGTCCGACAGGGGGTGGTTCTAGCACAGATACGCAGTATTTT. Translation: CASSPTGGGSSTDTQYF.

This chain joins TRBV4-1 and TRBJ2-3; D gene uncertain. The CDR3 has 10 amino acids. Germline loops: CDR1 MGHRA, CDR2 YSYEKL. The V end lost 3 bases, the J end lost 13 bases, and 8 bases lay between the germline ends. CDR3 DNA: TGCGCCAGCAGCCACGTAATAAAGTATTTT. This codes for CASSHVIKYF.

The chain employs TRBV3-1 (or the pseudogene TRBV3-2) and TRBJ2-1; tentative D call: TRBD2 (6 bases). Per the germline V gene, CDR1 is LGHDT and CDR2 is YNNKEL (reference sequence). Trimming left V 4 bases short and J 4 bases short, with 14 bases between. The CDR3 consists of 15 residues. The CDR3 bases are TGTGCCAGCAGCCGGAGAGGGACTGCTTACAATGAGCAGTTCTTC. Translation: CASSRRGTAYNEQFF.

The chain uses TRBV6-6 and TRBJ1-2, with 7 nucleotides matching TRBD1. This CDR3 has 13 residues. V was clipped by 6 bases and J by 2 bases; unmatched bases: 3. CDR1 is MNHNY, CDR2 SVGAGI, per germline (reference sequence). The CDR3 here is CASRGDRNYGYTF. DNA for the CDR3: TGTGCCAGCAGAGGGGACAGAAACTATGGCTACACCTTC.

The chain joins TRBV7-3 to TRBJ2-5, with TRBD1 matching over 10 bases. The CDR3 has 15 amino acids. The germline gives CDR1 SGHTA, CDR2 FQGTGA. V lost 5 bases to trimming and J lost 5 bases; unmatched junction nucleotides: 8. The CDR3 DNA reads TGTGCCAGCAGCCCTGACAGGGGGCTCGGGGAGACCCAGTACTTC. Translated: CASSPDRGLGETQYF.

The chain recombines TRBV4-1 with TRBJ2-5; D perhaps matches TRBD2 (6 bases). CDR1 and CDR2 from the germline V gene are MGHRA and YSYEKL. This CDR3 spans 14 amino acids. Trimming stripped 2 bases from V and 3 bases from J, with 10 bases between. The CDR3 bases are TGCGCCAGCAGCCAAAGGGCGGGAAAAGAGACCCAGTACTTC. This sequence encodes CASSQRAGKETQYF.

This chain links TRBV3-1 (or the pseudogene TRBV3-2) with TRBJ1-6; D remains unclear. The CDR3 length is 14 residues. V lost 2 bases to trimming and J lost 11 bases, with 13 bases between them. Germline CDR1 reads LGHDT; CDR2 reads YNNKEL (reference sequence). The CDR3 sequence is CASSQTVTRPPLHF. The CDR3 bases are TGTGCCAGCAGCCAAACCGTGACTAGACCACCCCTCCACTTT.

The gene calls are TRBV13 and TRBJ1-1; 7 bases agree with TRBD1. The CDR3 contains 15 residues. Germline CDR1 reads PRHDT; CDR2 reads FYEKMQ (reference sequence). V lost 8 bases to trimming and J lost 3 bases; unmatched junction nucleotides: 12. In nucleotides, the CDR3 is TGTGCCAGCCACCTCTGGGAAAGGGGGCACACTGAAGCTTTCTTT. It translates to CASHLWERGHTEAFF.

This chain uses TRBV27 with TRBJ1-2, with 7 bases matching TRBD1. This CDR3 has 13 amino acids. J gave up 8 bases and V 5 bases, and 8 bases lay outside the gene matches. The germline V gene has CDR1 MNHEY and CDR2 SMNVEV (reference sequence). The CDR3 bases are TGTGCCAGCAGTCCCAGGACAGGAGGGGGCTACACCTTC. This sequence encodes CASSPRTGGGYTF.

This clone was counted once. CDR3 DNA: TGTGCCAGCAGTTCACAGGGGGGCACCTACAATGAGCAGTTCTTC. Translated: CASSSQGGTYNEQFF. The J gene is TRBJ2-1, the V gene TRBV6-5; the match to TRBD1 covers 8 bases. The CDR3 is 15 amino acids. V dropped 4 bases and J dropped 2; count of bases not matched to a gene: 4. Germline loops: CDR1 MNHEY, CDR2 SVGAGI.

The chain carries TRBV6-2 or TRBV6-3 and TRBJ2-7, with a tentative D call TRBD2 (6 bases). Germline CDR1 MNHEY, CDR2 SVGEGT. CDR3 length: 14 amino acids. Trimming removed 10 bases at V and 7 bases at J, with 23 bases between. Here the CDR3 reads CATTPTRAHGEQYF. In DNA, the CDR3 is TGTGCCACCACCCCGACTAGGGCCCACGGGGAGCAGTACTTC.

The J gene is TRBJ2-2, the V gene TRBV9; D remains ambiguous. The CDR3 loop spans 15 amino acids. Germline V lookup: CDR1 SGDLS, CDR2 YYNGEE. V shed 2 bases and J shed 0 bases, with 8 bases lying between them. The CDR3 region has the DNA TGTGCCAGCAGCGTGGTGGCCACGAACACCGGGGAGCTGTTTTTT. Its protein is CASSVVATNTGELFF.